One T cell receptor beta chain is described in this entry. As yet, its antigen is unknown. Given a much more abundant clone one base away, this may be a read error. These data belong to a study of blood T cells in healthy people across ages. Study summary: Capture via template switching afforded approximately one barcoded beta molecule per two T cells.

Findings and limits, study-wide: Naive T cell percentage by flow cytometry tracked strongly with beta diversity.

The germline V and J ends were trimmed by 6 bases and 6 bases, with 12 bases remaining between them. The CDR3 length is 12 residues. With a J-beta primer mix and a sample-barcoded 5' primer, a second PCR ran 7 to 11 cycles. One entry per CDR3 protein results from TCRdb running MiXCR on the 5' RACE reads. Of about 780,000 distinct CDR3 sequences listed, around 50% are singletons. This chain connects TRBV12-3 or TRBV12-4 to TRBJ2-7; possible D gene TRBD2, 6 bases. The material sequenced was blood. The receptor's source is an elderly man in good health. The CDR3 sequence is CASRPTSSEQYF. CDR3 nucleotide sequence: TGTGCCAGCAGGCCGACTAGTTCCGAGCAGTACTTC.